This TCR beta chain was found in a study of Ad26.COV2.S vaccination and SARS-CoV-2 variants. The wider study: Ad26.COV2.S given intramuscularly, once or twice 56 days apart. Study findings and constraints: Compared with placebo recipients, vaccine recipients had higher spike-specific TCR breadth. Those who received vaccine or placebo ended up with similar non-spike TCR breadth.

Here immunoSEQ multiplex PCR was the method, and the copy in TCRdb shows in-frame clones only, minus some. The sample includes around 400,000 clones, 89% seen only once; the top ten take under 2%. Germline values: CDR1 KGHSH, CDR2 LQKENI. The V and J ends lost 8 bases and 4 bases respectively, with 11 bases between them. This CDR3 has 13 residues. Treatment in this sample: roughly 19 received Ad26.COV2.S at low or high dose, single or two shots; roughly five received placebo; per-sample allocation not given. Sampling took place 63 days after the first vaccine or placebo injection. To note about this clone: Its specificity is not known.

The rearrangement joins TRBV18 to TRBJ2-2; D is unclear. The receptor was isolated from a person between 18 and 59 years old who received the Ad26.COV2.S COVID-19 vaccine or a placebo. The sample here was peripheral blood, taken in a trial of Ad26.COV2.S vaccine versus placebo. CDR3 residues: CASLGLPTGELFF. CDR3 nucleotides: TGTGCCAGCCTCGGGCTTCCCACCGGGGAGCTGTTTTTT.